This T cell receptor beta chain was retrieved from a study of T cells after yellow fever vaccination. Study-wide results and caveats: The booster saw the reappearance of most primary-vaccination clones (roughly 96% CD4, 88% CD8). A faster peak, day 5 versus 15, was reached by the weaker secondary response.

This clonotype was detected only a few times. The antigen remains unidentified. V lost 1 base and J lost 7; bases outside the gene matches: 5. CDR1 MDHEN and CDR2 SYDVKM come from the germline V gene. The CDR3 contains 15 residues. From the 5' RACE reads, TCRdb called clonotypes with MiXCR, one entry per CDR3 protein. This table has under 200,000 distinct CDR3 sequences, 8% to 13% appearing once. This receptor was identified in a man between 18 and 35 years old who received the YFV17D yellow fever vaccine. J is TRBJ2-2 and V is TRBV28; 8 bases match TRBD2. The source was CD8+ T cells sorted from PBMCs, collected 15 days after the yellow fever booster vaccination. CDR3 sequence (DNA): TGTGCCAGCAGTTTATCGGGACTAGTAGGCGGGGAGCTGTTTTTT. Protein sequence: CASSLSGLVGGELFF.